This T cell receptor (beta chain) came from a study of blood T cell repertoires in COVID-19. Clinical history reported by participants formed the basis on which cohorts were assigned. Participants in the exposed group had met a COVID-19 case in the 2 weeks before joining the study. Here immunoSEQ multiplex PCR was the method, and the copy in TCRdb shows in-frame clones only, minus some. The sample includes roughly 58,000 clones, around 66% of them seen just once. V gave up 5 bases and J gave up 14 bases, with 15 bases separating them. The CDR3 contains 12 residues. Per the germline V gene, CDR1 is LNHDA and CDR2 is SQIVND (reference sequence).

The TCR was taken from a woman in her fifties or sixties who had been exposed to COVID-19. The rearrangement links TRBV19 to TRBJ1-4; D not certain. The sample taken for sequencing was PBMCs or T cells enriched from blood (not recorded which). The DNA for the CDR3 is TGTGCCAGTAGTGCACAAGGATGGCGGCTGTTTTTT. Encoded protein: CASSAQGWRLFF.